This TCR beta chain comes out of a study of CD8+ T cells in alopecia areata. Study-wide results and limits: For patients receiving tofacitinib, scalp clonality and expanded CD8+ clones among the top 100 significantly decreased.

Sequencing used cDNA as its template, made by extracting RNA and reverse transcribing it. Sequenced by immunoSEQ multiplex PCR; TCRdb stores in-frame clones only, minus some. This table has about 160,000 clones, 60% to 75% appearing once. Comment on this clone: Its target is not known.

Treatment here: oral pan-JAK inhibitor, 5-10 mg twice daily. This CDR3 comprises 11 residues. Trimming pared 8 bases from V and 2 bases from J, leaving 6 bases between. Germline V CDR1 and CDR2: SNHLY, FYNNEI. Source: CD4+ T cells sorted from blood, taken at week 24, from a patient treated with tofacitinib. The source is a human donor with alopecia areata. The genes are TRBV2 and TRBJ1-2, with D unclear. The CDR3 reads CASAANYGYTF. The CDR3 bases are TGTGCCAGCGCCGCGAACTATGGCTACACCTTC. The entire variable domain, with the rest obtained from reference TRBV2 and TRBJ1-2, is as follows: EPEVTQTPSHQVTQMGQEVILRCVPISNHLYFYWYRQILGQKVEFLVSFYNNEISEKSEIFDDQFSVERPDGSNFTLKIRSTKLEDSAMYFCASAANYGYTFGSGTRLTVV.